Shown below are 9 T cell receptor beta chains from a single sample sequenced in a study of long-term antiretroviral therapy in people with HIV (dated by TCRdb to between 2022 and 2023). The immunoSEQ hsTCRB v3.0 assay was used at survey level resolution to sequence the TRB variable region. Held by TCRdb, this immuneACCESS table contains in-frame sequences only and omits some clones. Under half of the omission traces to an unresolved V gene where checked; the cause of the rest is unknown. The sample includes over 30,000 clones, with approximately 87% observed a single time. The ten most abundant clones make up about 4% of the sample. The material was unsorted PBMCs, obtained 1.2 years after starting antiretroviral therapy. All receptors come from a woman between 45 and 65 years old with HIV.

This chain uses TRBV11-1 with TRBJ1-1, with D unresolved. This CDR3 has 11 residues. V was trimmed by 8 bases and J by 1 base, leaving 5 bases between them. Germline V gives CDR1 SGHAT, CDR2 FQDESV (reference sequence). CDR3 loop: CASGRNTEAFF. CDR3 DNA: TGTGCCAGCGGGAGGAACACTGAAGCTTTCTTT.

The chain employs TRBV5-1 and TRBJ1-4; possibly TRBD1 for D (5 bases). The V and J ends lost 2 bases and 7 bases respectively, with 15 bases between them. Germline V gene data show CDR1 as SGHRS and CDR2 as YFSETQ. The CDR3 extends over 15 amino acids. The CDR3 loop is CASSLEARDSEKLFF. In nucleotides, the CDR3 is TGCGCCAGCAGCTTAGAAGCCCGGGACTCTGAAAAACTGTTTTTT.

This clone was counted between two and nine times. The sample holds other DNA sequences that translate to the same CDR3. The CDR3 is CASSVDRGSYGYTF. As DNA, the CDR3 is TGCGCCAGCAGCGTTGACAGGGGGAGCTATGGCTACACCTTC. J is TRBJ1-2 and V is TRBV5-1; 9 bases align to TRBD1. V was clipped by 4 bases and J by 4 bases; unmatched bases: 5. From germline, CDR1 is SGHRS and CDR2 YFSETQ. The CDR3 is 14 amino acids.

This clone was seen just once. CDR3 nucleotides: TGCAGCGTTTATGGGACAGATGGAAACACCATATATTTT. Translation: CSVYGTDGNTIYF. The chain employs TRBV29-1 and TRBJ1-3; 7 bases match TRBD1. Germline CDR1 reads SQVTM; CDR2 reads ANQGSEA. The CDR3 contains 13 residues. Trimming cost V 5 bases and J 3 bases; bases outside gene matches: 4.

The gene calls are TRBV2 and TRBJ1-1; the D is unclear. Germline-derived CDR1 and CDR2 are SNHLY and FYNNEI. The V end lost 6 bases, the J end lost 0 bases, and 8 bases lay between the germline ends. The CDR3 length is 13 residues. The CDR3 nucleotides are TGTGCCAGCAGCGCCAGTATGAACACTGAAGCTTTCTTT. It encodes CASSASMNTEAFF.

The chain uses TRBV30 and TRBJ1-1; a weak D match, TRBD1 (6 bases). Germline V gives CDR1 GTSNPN, CDR2 SVGIG (reference sequence). Trimming pared 2 bases from V and 6 bases from J, leaving 10 bases between. This CDR3 has 12 residues. The chain's CDR3 is CAWSITGPEAFF. The DNA of the CDR3 is TGTGCCTGGAGTATTACAGGGCCTGAAGCTTTCTTT.

The genes are TRBV14 and TRBJ2-1, with 7 positions matching TRBD2. This CDR3 spans 13 amino acids. Per germline, CDR1 SGHDN and CDR2 FVKESK. Trimming removed 0 bases from V and 13 bases from J; junction bases left unmatched: 6. For the CDR3, the DNA is TGTGCCAGCAGCCAAGAGGTTGGGGGGGGACAGTTCTTC. Translating gives CASSQEVGGGQFF.

This clone was detected only once. The chain joins TRBV5-1 to TRBJ1-4; D unclear. V was pared by 4 bases and J by 5 bases, with 9 bases between. This CDR3 has 13 amino acids. Germline V CDR1 and CDR2: SGHRS, YFSETQ. The CDR3 nucleotides read TGCGCCAGCAGCAAGGGCCCGAATGAAAAACTGTTTTTT. Its protein is CASSKGPNEKLFF.

V gene TRBV7-9 combines with J gene TRBJ2-2, with 7 positions matching TRBD1. Germline lookup yields CDR1 SEHNR and CDR2 FQNEAQ (reference sequence). Trimming removed 3 bases from V and 1 base from J; junction bases left unmatched: 5. This CDR3 is 16 amino acids long. The CDR3 region is CASSFDRTGNTGELFF. The CDR3 DNA is TGTGCCAGCAGCTTCGATCGGACAGGGAACACCGGGGAGCTGTTTTTT.